A single sample gave rise to the 3 T cell receptor beta chains below, sequenced in a study of naive and memory T cell subsets. Findings of the study overall: Naive repertoires, especially CD8, held a few larger clonotypes, possibly memory cells re-expressing CD45RA.

Two oligonucleotides, mixed equimolar, formed the beta constant-region primer covering TRBC1 and TRBC2. The ligated cDNA underwent four PCR rounds using SP2 and nested alpha and beta constant-region primers. TCRdb re-derived calls from the UMI-ligation and nested PCR reads in MiXCR, one entry per CDR3 protein. The table includes approximately 150,000 distinct CDR3 sequences, about 20% detected once. These TCRs' antigens remain unknown. The sample comprised naive CD4+ T cells from blood. The receptors stem from a human donor in good health.

This chain links TRBV6-1 with TRBJ2-1, with D possibly matching TRBD1 (5 bases). Looked up from germline, CDR1 is MNHNS and CDR2 is SASEGT. Trimming took off 2 bases at V and 10 bases at J, with 9 bases between the two ends. The CDR3 extends over 12 amino acids. The CDR3 sequence is CASSEQGYEQFF. The CDR3 region has the DNA TGTGCCAGCAGTGAACAGGGTTACGAGCAGTTCTTC.

The chain has TRBV5-1 and TRBJ1-1; the D is unclear. This CDR3 region has 13 residues. The V gene's germline CDR1 is SGHRS and CDR2 YFSETQ. The ends were cut back, 1 base at V and 5 bases at J, with 9 bases in the middle. The CDR3: CASSLKGLTEAFF. DNA for the CDR3: TGCGCCAGCAGCTTGAAGGGTTTGACTGAAGCTTTCTTT.

The chain joins TRBV2 to TRBJ2-3, with 8 bases lining up with TRBD1. J lost 4 bases, V lost 5 bases, and 8 bases had no gene match. This CDR3 is 15 amino acids long. Germline assignment: CDR1 SNHLY and CDR2 FYNNEI. CDR3: CASSTTGVRADTQYF. In DNA form, the CDR3 reads TGTGCCAGCAGTACGACAGGGGTTAGGGCAGATACGCAGTATTTT.